One and the same sample provided the 26 T cell receptor beta chains below, sequenced in a study of T cell responses to AZD1222 COVID-19 vaccine. Generated by immunoSEQ multiplex PCR, the TCRdb table keeps only in-frame clones and is missing some. The top ten hold approximately 3.4% of the sample, which has approximately 130,000 clones, over 85% seen once. The source material was peripheral blood, sampled on day 0 of AZD1222 vaccination. These TCRs come from an adult in good health.

This sequence joins TRBV2 and TRBJ1-1; TRBD1 matches at 7 bases. Germline V gene data show CDR1 as SNHLY and CDR2 as FYNNEI. V dropped 6 bases and J dropped 4; count of bases not matched to a gene: 11. There are 15 residues in the CDR3. The CDR3 spells CASRERQGGSTEAFF. The CDR3 DNA reads TGTGCCAGCAGAGAAAGACAGGGTGGTAGCACTGAAGCTTTCTTT. The variable domain in full, with the rest retrieved from reference TRBV2 and TRBJ1-1, is EPEVTQTPSHQVTQMGQEVILRCVPISNHLYFYWYRQILGQKVEFLVSFYNNEISEKSEIFDDQFSVERPDGSNFTLKIRSTKLEDSAMYFCASRERQGGSTEAFFGQGTRLTVV.

The chain couples TRBV7-3 to TRBJ2-5, with TRBD2 matching over 9 bases. J was trimmed by 5 bases and V by 5 bases; bases with no gene match: 9. In germline, CDR1 is SGHTA, CDR2 FQGTGA. The CDR3 totals 15 residues. The CDR3 here is CASSLIAGVEETQYF. CDR3 sequence (DNA): TGTGCCAGCAGCCTAATAGCGGGAGTAGAGGAGACCCAGTACTTC.

V usage is TRBV14 and J usage is TRBJ2-3, with D perhaps assigned TRBD1 or TRBD2 (9 bases each). From germline, CDR1 is SGHDN and CDR2 FVKESK. V dropped 3 bases and J dropped 5 bases, with 18 bases sitting between them. The CDR3 sequence is 16 residues long. For the CDR3, the DNA is TGTGCCAGCAGCCATGGGACAGGGACTAGCCAAGATACGCAGTATTTT. Translating gives CASSHGTGTSQDTQYF.

The rearrangement joins TRBV28 to TRBJ1-3; the D is unclear. The CDR3 covers 16 residues. From germline, CDR1 is MDHEN and CDR2 SYDVKM. The V gene lost 4 bases and the J gene lost 2 bases, with 15 bases spanning the gap. The CDR3 here is CASSSHPPRPGNTIYF. The CDR3 DNA is TGTGCCAGCAGTTCCCACCCCCCTAGGCCTGGAAACACCATATATTTT.

The CDR3 reads CASSLNRAGTQNSPLHF. The CDR3 DNA follows: TGTGCCAGCAGCTTAAATCGGGCAGGGACACAGAATTCACCCCTCCACTTT. V usage is TRBV11-2 and J usage is TRBJ1-6; D possibly corresponds to TRBD1 (6 bases). The CDR3 spans 17 residues. V was clipped by 2 bases and J by 7 bases, with 18 bases between them. Looked up from germline, CDR1 is SGHAT and CDR2 is FQNNGV.

The rearrangement joins TRBV6-2 or TRBV6-3 to TRBJ2-7, with 8 bases lining up with TRBD1. V shed 4 bases and J 4 bases; nucleotides not matched to a gene: 9. CDR3 size: 15 residues. Germline V gene data show CDR1 as MNHEY and CDR2 as SVGEGT. The CDR3 nucleotides read TGTGCCAGCAGTTCACCCGACAGGGGTAGGTACGAGCAGTACTTC. Translating it yields CASSSPDRGRYEQYF.

This clone was recorded only once. This chain connects TRBV27 to TRBJ1-1; possible D gene TRBD1, 5 bases. The germline V gene has CDR1 MNHEY and CDR2 SMNVEV (reference sequence). Trimming cost V 8 bases and J 1 base, with 11 bases left between them. CDR3 length: 13 amino acids. The CDR3 DNA follows: TGTGCCAGCGCGACCCAGGGGAACACTGAAGCTTTCTTT. Protein sequence: CASATQGNTEAFF.

This rearrangement joins TRBV24-1 to TRBJ1-3; D gene unclear. Germline CDR1 and CDR2: KGHDR and SFDVKD. With 1 base removed from V and 0 bases from J, the gap between germline ends came to 15 bases. The CDR3 loop spans 18 amino acids. The CDR3: CATSDFHSDRRSGNTIYF. Written as DNA, the CDR3 is TGTGCCACCAGTGATTTTCATTCGGACCGTCGCTCTGGAAACACCATATATTTT.

The rearrangement uses TRBV29-1 and TRBJ1-1; a possible D gene is TRBD1 (5 bases). The ends were cut back, 7 bases at V and 1 base at J, with 10 bases in the middle. Looked up from germline, CDR1 is SQVTM and CDR2 is ANQGSEA. The CDR3 is 12 amino acids. The CDR3 DNA reads TGCAGCGCCTTGGACACGAACACTGAAGCTTTCTTT. Translating it yields CSALDTNTEAFF.

This chain links TRBV30 with TRBJ1-1; D gene ambiguous. The CDR3 runs to 13 residues. Per the germline V gene, CDR1 is GTSNPN and CDR2 is SVGIG (reference sequence). V was clipped by 3 bases and J by 0 bases, with 8 bases between them. In DNA form, the CDR3 reads TGTGCCTGGAGAGCCACAGTGAACACTGAAGCTTTCTTT. Its translation: CAWRATVNTEAFF.

The gene calls are TRBV11-1 and TRBJ2-7; 9 bases agree with TRBD2. The CDR3 is made up of 14 amino acids. Germline CDR1 is SGHAT and CDR2 is FQDESV (reference sequence). Trimming cost V 5 bases and J 5 bases; bases outside gene matches: 7. The CDR3 DNA sequence: TGTGCCAGCAGCGATAGCGGGAGAGGCGACGAGCAGTACTTC. Encoded protein: CASSDSGRGDEQYF.

V gene TRBV5-1 combines with J gene TRBJ2-1; 8 nucleotides line up with TRBD2. The CDR3 is 17 amino acids. Germline values: CDR1 SGHRS, CDR2 YFSETQ. The trim removed 0 bases at V and 6 bases at J, leaving 11 bases unmatched. The CDR3, as DNA: TGCGCCAGCAGCTTGGACCTAGCGGGCACCAGGGGCAATGAGCAGTTCTTC. It specifies CASSLDLAGTRGNEQFF.

This clone has a single count. This chain connects TRBV5-1 to TRBJ1-4, with TRBD1 matching over 9 bases. Trimming at V came to 2 bases and at J to 5 bases, leaving 1 base not matched to a gene. Germline CDR1 and CDR2: SGHRS and YFSETQ. This CDR3 is 14 amino acids long. Here the CDR3 DNA reads TGCGCCAGCAGCTTTGACAGGGGGAATGAAAAACTGTTTTTT. The encoded protein is CASSFDRGNEKLFF.

This chain links TRBV3-1 (or the pseudogene TRBV3-2) with TRBJ2-1; D is perhaps TRBD2 (6 bases). V lost 4 bases, J lost 9 bases, and 7 bases lay in between. This CDR3 comprises 11 residues. CDR1 is LGHDT and CDR2 is YNNKEL in the germline V gene (reference sequence). For the CDR3, the DNA is TGTGCCAGCAGCCTCGGGAGTGAGCAGTTCTTC. Its protein product is CASSLGSEQFF.

The chain recombines TRBV19 with TRBJ2-4, with 9 bases matching TRBD1. V was clipped by 3 bases and J by 6 bases; unmatched bases: 9. This CDR3 is 16 amino acids long. Germline CDR1 LNHDA, CDR2 SQIVND (reference sequence). CDR3 coding DNA: TGTGCCAGTAGTATCCTAACAGGGGGCGTTGGAAACATTCAGTACTTC. Translation gives CASSILTGGVGNIQYF.

The chain recombines TRBV4-3 with TRBJ2-3; no clear D. This CDR3 comprises 16 residues. Looked up from germline, CDR1 is LGHNA and CDR2 is YSLEER. The V and J ends lost 0 bases and 2 bases respectively, with 12 bases between them. The CDR3 DNA reads as TGCGCCAGCAGCCAAGAAATATCCAGGAACACAGATACGCAGTATTTT. Translating it yields CASSQEISRNTDTQYF.

This sequence joins TRBV7-9 and TRBJ2-5; 9 bases map to TRBD2. J lost 5 bases, V lost 1 base, and 14 bases had no gene match. The CDR3 has 18 amino acids. Looked up from germline, CDR1 is SEHNR and CDR2 is FQNEAQ (reference sequence). CDR3 sequence: CASSLEIAGEWSGETQYF. Written as DNA, the CDR3 is TGTGCCAGCAGCTTAGAGATAGCGGGAGAATGGTCGGGGGAGACCCAGTACTTC.

The chain combines TRBV10-3 with TRBJ1-1; no definite D call. CDR1 ENHRY and CDR2 SYGVKD come from the germline V gene. Between the trimmed V and J ends, which lost 0 bases and 5 bases, there was a span of 16 bases. This CDR3 is 16 amino acids long. The CDR3 protein is CAISESPVRSGTEAFF. The CDR3 bases are TGTGCCATCAGTGAGTCCCCCGTTCGTTCGGGGACTGAAGCTTTCTTT.

The chain links TRBV19 to TRBJ1-2; no reliable D call. With 5 bases removed from V and 7 bases from J, the gap between germline ends came to 20 bases. There are 15 residues in the CDR3. Germline lookup yields CDR1 LNHDA and CDR2 SQIVND (reference sequence). CDR3 in amino acids: CASSFDSRPNAGYTF. CDR3 bases: TGTGCCAGTAGTTTTGACTCGAGGCCTAACGCTGGCTACACCTTC.

The chain links TRBV4-1 to TRBJ2-1; D unresolved. The V end lost 2 bases, the J end lost 7 bases, and 6 bases lay between the germline ends. The CDR3 sequence is 12 residues long. CDR1 and CDR2 (germline): MGHRA, YSYEKL. The CDR3 sequence: CASSQTENEQFF. The CDR3 DNA follows: TGCGCCAGCAGCCAAACCGAGAATGAGCAGTTCTTC.

The V call is TRBV3-1 (or the pseudogene TRBV3-2), the J call TRBJ2-3; tentatively, D is TRBD2 (6 bases). V lost 0 bases to trimming and J lost 5 bases, with 18 bases between them. The CDR3 runs to 17 residues. CDR1 and CDR2 from the germline V gene are LGHDT and YNNKEL (reference sequence). The CDR3 spells CASSQEGRGPTKDTQYF. DNA of the CDR3: TGTGCCAGCAGCCAAGAGGGGCGGGGACCGACCAAAGATACGCAGTATTTT.

This chain connects TRBV5-1 to TRBJ1-1; 7 nucleotides align to TRBD1. The CDR3 loop spans 15 amino acids. From germline, CDR1 is SGHRS and CDR2 YFSETQ. With V trimmed by 4 bases and J by 0 bases, 6 bases remained unmatched. As DNA, the CDR3 is TGCGCCAGCAGCGCCCGACAGGGACTGAACACTGAAGCTTTCTTT. Amino acid sequence: CASSARQGLNTEAFF.

This clone has a single count. The chain combines TRBV29-1 with TRBJ1-2, with D perhaps matching TRBD1 (5 bases). Germline-derived CDR1 and CDR2 are SQVTM and ANQGSEA. Deletions cut 3 bases from V and 4 bases from J, with 12 bases between. There are 13 residues in the CDR3. DNA for the CDR3: TGCAGCGTTGATAGGGACTCAAGCTATGGCTACACCTTC. Protein: CSVDRDSSYGYTF.

The chain uses TRBV7-9 and TRBJ1-4; D might be TRBD1 (5 bases). Germline loops: CDR1 SEHNR, CDR2 FQNEAQ (reference sequence). This CDR3 is 15 amino acids long. Trimming removed 3 bases at V and 7 bases at J, with 15 bases between. The chain's CDR3 is CASSLGLTRGEKLFF. The CDR3 nucleotides are TGTGCCAGCAGCTTGGGACTCACGAGGGGTGAAAAACTGTTTTTT.

This clone has only a few counts. CDR3 nucleotides: TGTGCCAGCTCGCCCAACGGGGGCGTTGCTAATTCACCCCTCCACTTT. Its protein is CASSPNGGVANSPLHF. The chain recombines TRBV18 with TRBJ1-6; maybe TRBD1 (6 bases). Germline lookup yields CDR1 KGHSH and CDR2 LQKENI. Deletions cut 6 bases from V and 6 bases from J, with 18 bases between. CDR3 length: 16 residues. The full variable domain, in which reference TRBV18 and TRBJ1-6 provide the parts outside the CDR3, is NAGVMQNPRHLVRRRGQEARLRCSPMKGHSHVYWYRQLPEEGLKFMVYLQKENIIDESGMPKERFSAEFPKEGPSILRIQQVVRGDSAAYFCASSPNGGVANSPLHFGNGTRLTVT.

The chain employs TRBV2 and TRBJ2-2; D is possibly TRBD1 (6 bases). This CDR3 is 14 amino acids long. Germline CDR1 SNHLY, CDR2 FYNNEI. The V gene lost 4 bases and the J gene lost 7 bases, with 13 bases spanning the gap. The CDR3 DNA follows: TGTGCCAGCAGTGGGCAGGGGTGGATCGGGGAGCTGTTTTTT. Translation gives CASSGQGWIGELFF. Variable domain in full (rest from reference TRBV2 and TRBJ2-2): EPEVTQTPSHQVTQMGQEVILRCVPISNHLYFYWYRQILGQKVEFLVSFYNNEISEKSEIFDDQFSVERPDGSNFTLKIRSTKLEDSAMYFCASSGQGWIGELFFGEGSRLTVL.